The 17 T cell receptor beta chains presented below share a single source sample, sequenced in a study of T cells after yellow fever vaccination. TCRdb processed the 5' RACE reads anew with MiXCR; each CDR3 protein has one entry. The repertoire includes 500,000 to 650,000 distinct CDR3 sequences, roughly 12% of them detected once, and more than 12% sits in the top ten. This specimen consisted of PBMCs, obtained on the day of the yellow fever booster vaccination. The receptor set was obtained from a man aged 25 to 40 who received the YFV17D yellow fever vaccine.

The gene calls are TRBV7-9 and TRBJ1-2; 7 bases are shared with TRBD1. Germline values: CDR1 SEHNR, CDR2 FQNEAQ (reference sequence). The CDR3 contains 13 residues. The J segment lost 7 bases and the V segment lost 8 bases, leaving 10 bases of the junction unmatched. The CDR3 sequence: CASGKGDRGGYTF. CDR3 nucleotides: TGTGCCAGCGGCAAGGGGGACAGAGGTGGCTACACCTTC.

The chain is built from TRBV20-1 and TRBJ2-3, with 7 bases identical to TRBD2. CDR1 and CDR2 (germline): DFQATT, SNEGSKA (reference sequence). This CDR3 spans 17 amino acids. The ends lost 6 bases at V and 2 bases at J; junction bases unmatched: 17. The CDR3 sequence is CSALRAGRETYTDTQYF. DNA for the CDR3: TGCAGTGCACTGAGGGCAGGGAGGGAGACCTACACAGATACGCAGTATTTT.

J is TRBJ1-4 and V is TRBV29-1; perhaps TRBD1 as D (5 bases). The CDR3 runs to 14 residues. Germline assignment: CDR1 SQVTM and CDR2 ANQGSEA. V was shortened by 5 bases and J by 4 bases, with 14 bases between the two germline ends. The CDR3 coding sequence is TGCAGCGTTCTCGGGGGTCGTGATAATGAAAAACTGTTTTTT. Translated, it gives CSVLGGRDNEKLFF. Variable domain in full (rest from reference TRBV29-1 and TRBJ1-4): SAVISQKPSRDICQRGTSLTIQCQVDSQVTMMFWYRQQPGQSLTLIATANQGSEATYESGFVIDKFPISRPNLTFSTLTVSNMSPEDSSIYLCSVLGGRDNEKLFFGSGTQLSVL.

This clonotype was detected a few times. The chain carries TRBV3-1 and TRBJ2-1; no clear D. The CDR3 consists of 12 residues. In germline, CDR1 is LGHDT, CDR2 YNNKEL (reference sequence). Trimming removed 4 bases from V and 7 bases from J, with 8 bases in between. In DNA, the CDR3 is TGTGCCAGCAGCCTCCTTAAAAATGAGCAGTTCTTC. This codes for CASSLLKNEQFF.

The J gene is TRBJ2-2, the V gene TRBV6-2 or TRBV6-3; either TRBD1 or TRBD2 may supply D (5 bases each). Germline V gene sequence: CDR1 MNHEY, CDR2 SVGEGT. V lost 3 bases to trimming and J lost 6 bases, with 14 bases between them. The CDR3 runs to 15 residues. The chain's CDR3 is CASSYKGTPPGELFF. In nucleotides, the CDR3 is TGTGCCAGCAGTTATAAGGGGACGCCCCCCGGGGAGCTGTTTTTT.

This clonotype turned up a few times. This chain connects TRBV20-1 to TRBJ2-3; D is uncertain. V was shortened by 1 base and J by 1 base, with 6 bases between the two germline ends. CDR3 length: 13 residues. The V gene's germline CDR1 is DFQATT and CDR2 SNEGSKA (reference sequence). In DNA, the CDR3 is TGCAGTGCTAGAGGTCGGGGCACAGATACGCAGTATTTT. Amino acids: CSARGRGTDTQYF.

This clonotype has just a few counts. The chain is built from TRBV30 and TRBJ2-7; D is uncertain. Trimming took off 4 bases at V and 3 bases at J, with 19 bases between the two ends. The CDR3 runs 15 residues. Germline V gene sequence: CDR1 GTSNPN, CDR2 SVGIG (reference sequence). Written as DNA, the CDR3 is TGTGCCTGGACTGCCCGAGCGAGGACGGGCTACGAGCAGTACTTC. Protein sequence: CAWTARARTGYEQYF.

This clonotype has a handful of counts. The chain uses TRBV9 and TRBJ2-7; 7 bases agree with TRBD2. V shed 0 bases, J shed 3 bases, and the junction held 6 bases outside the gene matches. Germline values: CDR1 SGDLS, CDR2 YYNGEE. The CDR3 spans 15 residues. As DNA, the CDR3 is TGTGCCAGCAGCGTAGGGGTAGCGGGTATCTACGAGCAGTACTTC. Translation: CASSVGVAGIYEQYF.

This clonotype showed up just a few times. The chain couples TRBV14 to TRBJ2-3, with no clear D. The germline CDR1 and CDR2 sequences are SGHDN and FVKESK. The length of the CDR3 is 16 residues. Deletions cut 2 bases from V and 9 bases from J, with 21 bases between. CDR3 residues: CASSQSFGGRRKTQYF. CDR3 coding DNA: TGTGCCAGCAGCCAAAGTTTTGGCGGTCGCAGGAAAACGCAGTATTTT.

In nucleotides, the CDR3 is TGTGCCATCTCCACTAGCGGAGGAAAAGAGACCCAGTACTTC. Its protein is CAISTSGGKETQYF. The V call is TRBV10-3, the J call TRBJ2-5; 8 nucleotides align to TRBD2. The CDR3 has 14 amino acids. V dropped 8 bases and J dropped 3; count of bases not matched to a gene: 8. Germline CDR1 ENHRY, CDR2 SYGVKD.

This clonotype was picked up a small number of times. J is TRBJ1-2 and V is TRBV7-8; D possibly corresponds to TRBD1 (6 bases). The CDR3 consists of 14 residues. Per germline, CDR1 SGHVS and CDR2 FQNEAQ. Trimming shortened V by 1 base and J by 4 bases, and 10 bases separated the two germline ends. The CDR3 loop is CASSLDGQIYGYTF. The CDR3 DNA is TGTGCCAGCAGCTTAGATGGACAGATCTATGGCTACACCTTC.

CDR3 residues: CASTPEELLGNEQFF. The CDR3 DNA reads as TGTGCCAGCACCCCGGAGGAGTTACTCGGCAATGAGCAGTTCTTC. The chain recombines TRBV2 with TRBJ2-1, with D perhaps TRBD2 (5 bases). The length of the CDR3 is 15 residues. In germline, CDR1 is SNHLY, CDR2 FYNNEI. V gave up 7 bases and J gave up 6 bases, with 19 bases separating them.

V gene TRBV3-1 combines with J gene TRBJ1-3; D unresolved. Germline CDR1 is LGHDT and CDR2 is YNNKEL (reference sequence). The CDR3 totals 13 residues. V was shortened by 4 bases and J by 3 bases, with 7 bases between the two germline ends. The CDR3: CASSPTYGNTIYF. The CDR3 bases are TGTGCCAGCAGCCCGACATATGGAAACACCATATATTTT.

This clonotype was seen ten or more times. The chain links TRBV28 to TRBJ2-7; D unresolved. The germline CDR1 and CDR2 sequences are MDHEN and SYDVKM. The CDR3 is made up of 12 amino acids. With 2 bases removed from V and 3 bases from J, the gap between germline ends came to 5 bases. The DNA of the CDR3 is TGTGCCAGCAGTTTACTTTTCTACGAGCAGTACTTC. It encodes CASSLLFYEQYF.

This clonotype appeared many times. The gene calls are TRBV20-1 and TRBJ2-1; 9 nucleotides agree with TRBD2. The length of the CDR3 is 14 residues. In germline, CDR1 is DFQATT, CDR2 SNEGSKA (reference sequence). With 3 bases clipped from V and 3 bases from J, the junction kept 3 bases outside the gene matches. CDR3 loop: CSARREGVYNEQFF. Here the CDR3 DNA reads TGCAGTGCTAGGCGGGAGGGGGTCTACAATGAGCAGTTCTTC.

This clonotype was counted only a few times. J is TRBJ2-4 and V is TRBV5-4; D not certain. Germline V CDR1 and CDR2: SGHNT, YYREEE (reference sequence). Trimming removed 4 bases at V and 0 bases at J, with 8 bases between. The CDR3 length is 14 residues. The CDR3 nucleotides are TGTGCCAGCAGCAGCCTGCTAGCCAAAAACATTCAGTACTTC. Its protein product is CASSSLLAKNIQYF.

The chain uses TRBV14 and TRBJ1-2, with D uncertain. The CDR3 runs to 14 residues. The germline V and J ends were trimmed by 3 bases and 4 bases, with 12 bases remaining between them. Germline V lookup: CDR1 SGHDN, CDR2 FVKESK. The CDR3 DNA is TGTGCCAGCAGCCATGGGCCGAAAACCTATGGCTACACCTTC. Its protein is CASSHGPKTYGYTF.